This TCR beta chain was identified in a study of Ad26.COV2.S vaccination and SARS-CoV-2 variants (dated by TCRdb to the early 2020s). With respect to the entire study: Donors in the vaccine arm were drawn from COV1001, a phase I-IIa trial of Ad26.COV2.S in healthy adults that was multicentre, randomized, double-blind and placebo-controlled. Dosing of Ad26.COV2.S was intramuscular, at either 5x10^10 or 1x10^11 viral particles, delivered as one shot or as two shots spaced 56 days apart. TCRbeta repertoire sequencing served as the tool for gauging how specific and how broad the SARS-CoV-2-reactive T cell receptors were following Ad26.COV2.S vaccination. A total of approximately 30 samples were included in the TCR-sequenced set, comprising around 19 Ad26.COV2.S vaccine recipients, 5 placebo recipients and 8 SARS-CoV-2 convalescent individuals. Participants in the trial were split at random into five groups of five each, receiving low-dose or high-dose Ad26.COV2.S once or twice, or else placebo on both occasions. Throughout the experiments and outcome assessment, investigators stayed blinded to trial group allocation. On the study overall, not on this receptor specifically: The authors noted that total T cell responses may have been underestimated by the TCR breadth and depth analyses. Substantial breadth of spike-specific CD8+ and CD4+ T cell responses was reported after vaccination. Spike-specific TCR breadth was higher in Ad26.COV2.S recipients than in placebo recipients (P = 0.0014). Non-spike TCR breadth was comparable between vaccine and placebo recipients, consistent with the vaccine containing only spike. The study lacked the statistical power to compare responses across vaccine doses or regimens.

The label giving this sample's treatment or condition can be read as: roughly 20 received Ad26.COV2.S at low or high dose, single or two shots; several received placebo; per-sample allocation not given. Repertoires of vaccine and placebo recipients were sequenced from samples taken on day 63 after the first injection. Between 29 July and 7 August 2020, Cohort 1b enrolled 25 adults aged 18-55 years at one site in Boston, USA. Ad26.COV2.S consisted of a replication-incompetent adenovirus type 26 vector by which a prefusion-stabilized SARS-CoV-2 spike protein from the original Wuhan strain was expressed. TCRbeta CDR3 regions were sequenced with the immunoSEQ Assay. After extraction, genomic DNA underwent amplification by bias-controlled multiplex PCR, followed by high-throughput sequencing. The paper's processing steps were these. Collapsing and filtering of sequences were performed to quantify the absolute abundance of each unique TCRbeta CDR3 region. T cell fraction was estimated by normalizing TCRbeta template counts to usable DNA, which was measured by amplifying reference genes present in all nucleated cells. Repertoire TCRs were annotated as SARS-CoV-2-specific when V gene, CDR3 amino acid sequence and J gene were exactly matched to a known reactive TCR set. The reference SARS-CoV-2 TCR set was derived from MIRA and filtered for enrichment in COVID-19-positive ImmuneCODE repertoires, a step that removed public or cross-reactive TCRs. Using the MIRA antigens, annotated TCRs were further analysed by specific ORF or by position within an ORF. Breadth was defined as the number of annotated unique rearrangements divided by the total number of unique productive rearrangements, and depth was defined as the summed frequency of the annotated unique rearrangements. TCR breadth was compared between groups using two-sided Wilcoxon rank-sum tests. The immuneACCESS repertoire file appears here via TCRdb, limited to in-frame rearrangements. These files lack a portion of the clones; in checked studies, under half of the deficit traces to unresolved V genes, and the cause of the others is not known. V and J calls and clone size are those listed in that table; D and trimming were worked out from the DNA. Across this sample there are 380,000 or so clones, with 83% seen only once. The ten largest make up around 7% of the sample.

A remark on this clone: The target of this receptor is not known. No clone much larger than this one lies a single base away; base qualities are absent.

V is reduced by 0 bases and J by 6 bases, leaving a spacing of 12 bases between them. CDR1 SGHRS and CDR2 YFSETQ are derived from the germline V gene. The CDR3 sequence holds 14 residues, the cysteine and phenylalanine included. The sequence is cut down to CDR3 DNA, 42 bases in frame from base 1. This TCR was recovered from a person between 18 and 60 years old who received the Ad26.COV2.S COVID-19 vaccine or a placebo. The chain joins TRBV5-1 to TRBJ1-2, with TRBD1 tentatively as D gene (5 bases match). The source material was peripheral blood, sampled in a trial of Ad26.COV2.S vaccine versus placebo. The sequenced DNA is TGCGCCAGCAGCTTGGTCGGGGGAGACAATGGCTACACCTTC. This encodes CASSLVGGDNGYTF.